This entry lists 2 T cell receptor beta chains sequenced from one sample in a study of OX40 agonist ivuxolimab in advanced cancers. Profiled with immunoSEQ multiplex PCR; TCRdb holds only in-frame clones, not every one. The table shows 45,000 or so clones, with 80% occurring only once. Sequenced here: CD4+ or CD8+ T cells sorted from blood, sampled in a trial of the OX40 agonist ivuxolimab. The origin of the receptors is an adult with an advanced solid tumor such as melanoma, head and neck, liver or kidney cancer.

V usage is TRBV5-1 and J usage is TRBJ2-2; 8 bases line up with TRBD1. CDR3 length equals 15 residues. The V segment lost 6 bases and the J segment 0 bases; nucleotides outside the gene matches: 4. CDR1 SGHRS and CDR2 YFSETQ come from the germline V gene. This CDR3 is CASTSGQANTGELFF. The CDR3, as DNA: TGCGCCAGCACCTCGGGACAGGCGAACACCGGGGAGCTGTTTTTT. Full variable domain (missing parts from reference TRBV5-1 and TRBJ2-2): KAGVTQTPRYLIKTRGQQVTLSCSPISGHRSVSWYQQTPGQGLQFLFEYFSETQRNKGNFPGRFSGRQFSNSRSEMNVSTLELGDSALYLCASTSGQANTGELFFGEGSRLTVL.

The genes are TRBV9 and TRBJ2-7; a weak D match, TRBD1 (5 bases). Trimming took 0 bases from V and 0 from J, leaving 10 bases between them. The CDR3 is 15 amino acids. Germline CDR1 is SGDLS and CDR2 is YYNGEE. The chain's CDR3 is CASSVGTRVSYEQYF. The CDR3, as DNA: TGTGCCAGCAGCGTAGGGACAAGAGTCTCCTACGAGCAGTACTTC.